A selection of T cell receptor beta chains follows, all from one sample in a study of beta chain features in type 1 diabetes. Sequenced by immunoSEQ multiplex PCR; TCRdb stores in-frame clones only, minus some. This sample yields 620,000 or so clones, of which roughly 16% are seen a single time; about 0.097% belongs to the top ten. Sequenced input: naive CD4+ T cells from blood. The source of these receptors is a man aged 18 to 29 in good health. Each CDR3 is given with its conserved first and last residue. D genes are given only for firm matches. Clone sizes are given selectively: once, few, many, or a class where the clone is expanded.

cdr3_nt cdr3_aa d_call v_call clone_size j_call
TGTGCCAGCAGCTTTCAACAGGGGGGGATCACTGAAGCTTTCTTT CASSFQQGGITEAFF TRBD1 TRBV7-2 NA TRBJ1-1
TGTGCCAGCAGTTTGGGGTGGTGGGTTCAGCCCCAGCATTTT CASSLGWWVQPQHF NA TRBV27 NA TRBJ1-5
TGTGCCAGCAGCCCTAACCAGGGCACTGAAGCTTTCTTT CASSPNQGTEAFF NA TRBV7-2 NA TRBJ1-1
TGTGCCATCAGCCCCGCACCCGAACACAGATATGGCTACACCTTC CAISPAPEHRYGYTF NA TRBV10-3 NA TRBJ1-2
TGTGCCAGCAGTTTATTGGGACTAGCGGGAGGATGGCGGGAGACCCAGTACTTC CASSLLGLAGGWRETQYF TRBD2 TRBV27 NA TRBJ2-5
TGTGCCAGCAGGAGGGGGGCGGGGTCAGAGACCCAGTACTTC CASRRGAGSETQYF NA TRBV5-4 few TRBJ2-5
TGCGCCAGCAGCCAAGCCGAGGCACGGTACAATGAGCAGTTCTTC CASSQAEARYNEQFF NA TRBV4-1 NA TRBJ2-1
TGCGCCAGCAGCTTGCTCGCAGGTGCCTCCTACGAGCAGTACTTC CASSLLAGASYEQYF NA TRBV5-1 few TRBJ2-7
TGTGCCAGCAGCTTAGCGAGGACAGGCGCCGGGCATGAGCAGTTCTTC CASSLARTGAGHEQFF TRBD1 TRBV7-2 NA TRBJ2-1
TGTGCCAGCAGCCGGAACAGAGGACAGAACTATGGCTACACCTTC CASSRNRGQNYGYTF NA TRBV7-2 NA TRBJ1-2
TGTGCCAGCAGTGCTAGTGGCAGGGACGCAGATACGCAGTATTTT CASSASGRDADTQYF NA TRBV27 NA TRBJ2-3
TGCAGCGGGGCCCCCGGGAGGGGGCTTACTGAAGCTTTCTTT CSGAPGRGLTEAFF TRBD1 TRBV29-1 NA TRBJ1-1
TGCAGCGTGGGACAGGGGTCGGGCGAGCAGTACTTC CSVGQGSGEQYF TRBD1 TRBV29-1 NA TRBJ2-7
TGTGCCAGCAGCTGGGACAGCAGCACAGATACGCAGTATTTT CASSWDSSTDTQYF TRBD1 TRBV7-2 few TRBJ2-3
TGCGCCAGCAGCCCTGGGCCCGAGGCTTATGGCTACACCTTC CASSPGPEAYGYTF NA TRBV5-1 NA TRBJ1-2
TGCGCCAGCAGCTTGGAGAGGACTGAAGCTTTCTTT CASSLERTEAFF NA TRBV5-1 few TRBJ1-1
TGTGCCAGCAGCGTAGAACCAGTGAACACTGAAGCTTTCTTT CASSVEPVNTEAFF NA TRBV9 few TRBJ1-1
TGTGCCAGCTCACCAATCGGACAGGGCTACGAGCAGTACTTC CASSPIGQGYEQYF TRBD1 TRBV18 NA TRBJ2-7
TGTGCCAGCAGCGATCGGGACAGGGGGCCGGCTCAGCCCCAGCATTTT CASSDRDRGPAQPQHF TRBD1 TRBV4-2 few TRBJ1-5
TGTGCCAGCAGCAAAGAGTCCGGGGCCGTTGAAGCTTTCTTT CASSKESGAVEAFF NA TRBV21-1 few TRBJ1-1
TGCAGTGCTACCCATAACTATGGCTACACCTTC CSATHNYGYTF NA TRBV20-1 NA TRBJ1-2
TGTGCCAGCAGTTTATACGGGACCGCCCAGTTCTTC CASSLYGTAQFF NA TRBV28 few TRBJ2-1
TGTGCCAGCAGCCAAGTAAACAGCTATGGGGCTAAAAACATTCAGTACTTC CASSQVNSYGAKNIQYF NA TRBV14 few TRBJ2-4
TGTGCCAGCAGCTTAGGGACAGGGCTGCTGTCCTACGAGCAGTACTTC CASSLGTGLLSYEQYF TRBD1 TRBV11-1 few TRBJ2-7
TGTGCTAGTGGCTTAGACAGGGACGAGACCCAGTACTTC CASGLDRDETQYF TRBD1 TRBV12-5 few TRBJ2-5
TGTGCCAGCAGCTTAGTACTAGCGGGGATCAATACGCAGTATTTT CASSLVLAGINTQYF TRBD2 TRBV7-2 NA TRBJ2-3
TGCGCCAGCAGCTTGGACGGGACGACCTACGAGCAGTACTTC CASSLDGTTYEQYF NA TRBV5-1 NA TRBJ2-7
TGTGCCAGCAGCCCTCGGGGTTATGAGTATGGCTACACCTTC CASSPRGYEYGYTF NA TRBV7-3 few TRBJ1-2
TGCGCCAGCAGCCAAGGGGGACAGAGCTCCTACGAGCAGTACTTC CASSQGGQSSYEQYF TRBD1 TRBV4-3 NA TRBJ2-7
TGTGCCAGCAGCTTGGTCCCAGCGGGAGGATCCTACAATGAGCAGTTCTTC CASSLVPAGGSYNEQFF TRBD2 TRBV5-4 NA TRBJ2-1
TGTGCCAGCAGCTTTAGGGTGGGAGGAGCTTACAATGAGCAGTTCTTC CASSFRVGGAYNEQFF NA TRBV7-2 few TRBJ2-1
TGTGCCAGCAGGACAGTCTCGCCTGAAGCTTTCTTT CASRTVSPEAFF NA TRBV6-1 NA TRBJ1-1
TGCGCCAGCAGCCAATTTTTTGTCCGGAGACTTGTGGAAACTAATGAAAAACTGTTTTTT CASSQFFVRRLVETNEKLFF NA TRBV4-3 NA TRBJ1-4
TGCGCCAGCACCGACCCTGGGGCCAACGTCCTGACTTTC CASTDPGANVLTF NA TRBV5-1 NA TRBJ2-6
TGTGCCAGCAGCCTCTCGTCGACATCCTACGAGCAGTACTTC CASSLSSTSYEQYF NA TRBV5-6 few TRBJ2-7
TGTGCCTGGAGAAGATTAACCACGACAGGGGGAGAAGCTTTCTTT CAWRRLTTTGGEAFF TRBD1 TRBV30 few TRBJ1-1
TGTGCCAGCGGAATGAACACTGAAGCTTTCTTT CASGMNTEAFF NA TRBV6-5 few TRBJ1-1
TGTGCCAGCAGTCCCCAATCGACAGGGAGGAATGAGCAGTTCTTC CASSPQSTGRNEQFF NA TRBV28 few TRBJ2-1
TGTGCCAGCAGTTTAAAGGGGCGCGAGCAGTACTTC CASSLKGREQYF NA TRBV28 NA TRBJ2-7
TGTGCCAGCAGCCTCAGGGCAGGGAGAGAAGCTTTCTTT CASSLRAGREAFF NA TRBV28 NA TRBJ1-1
TGTGCCAGCAGCTTAGTGGCTCTCGAGCGGCAGTTCTTC CASSLVALERQFF NA TRBV7-2 NA TRBJ2-1